The sequence of this TCR beta chain was determined in a study of cytomegalovirus exposure and HLA in healthy donors. Overall study findings and caveats: Later analysis demonstrated an association between a missense DCLRE1C variant and TCR beta V- and J-gene trimming. Links to common viral pathogens appeared, in a later analysis, for several of the most significant clusters. Indistinguishable V segments, including TRBV6-2 and TRBV6-3, were excluded.

On this clone itself: Its specificity is unknown.

The PCR employed 60 Vbeta primers together with 13 Jbeta primers. The method was immunoSEQ multiplex PCR; TCRdb's version includes in-frame clones alone and lacks a portion of them. The repertoire holds approximately 240,000 clones, with 70% to 85% as singletons. At collection, donors were nominally healthy, but unrecorded immune exposures were probable. CDR3 length: 16 residues. Germline CDR1 is SGHNT and CDR2 is YENEEA. The ends were cut back, 6 bases at V and 7 bases at J, with 19 bases in the middle. Sequencing was carried out using PBMCs. The rearrangement uses TRBV11-3 and TRBJ1-6, with D possibly matching TRBD1 (6 bases). The sequence was obtained from a woman aged 40 to 50 in good health and CMV-seronegative. CDR3: CASSSRPRGTNSPLHF. The CDR3 region has the DNA TGTGCCAGCAGTTCCCGACCGAGGGGGACGAATTCACCCCTCCACTTT.